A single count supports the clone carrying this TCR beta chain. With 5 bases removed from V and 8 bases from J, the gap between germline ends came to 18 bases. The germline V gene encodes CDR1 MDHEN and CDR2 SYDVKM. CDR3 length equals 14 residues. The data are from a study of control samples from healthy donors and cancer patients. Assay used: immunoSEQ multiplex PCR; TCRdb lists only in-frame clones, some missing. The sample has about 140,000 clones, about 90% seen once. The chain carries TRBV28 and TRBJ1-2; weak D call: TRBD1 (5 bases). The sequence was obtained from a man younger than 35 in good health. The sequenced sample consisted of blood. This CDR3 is CASSETATPRGYTF. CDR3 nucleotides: TGTGCCAGCAGTGAGACAGCTACCCCTAGGGGCTACACCTTC.